Below, 25 T cell receptor beta chains from the same sample are listed, as sequenced in a study of T cell responses to AZD1222 COVID-19 vaccine. Sequencing was performed with immunoSEQ multiplex PCR; in TCRdb, only in-frame clones are kept and a portion is missing. The sample has roughly 55,000 clones, approximately 88% seen once; the top ten hold less than 2%. Sequences were derived from peripheral blood, sampled on day 0 of AZD1222 vaccination. These receptor sequences come from an adult in good health.

The chain recombines TRBV10-3 with TRBJ2-2, with no clear D. Germline CDR1 and CDR2: ENHRY and SYGVKD. The CDR3 covers 12 residues. The V end lost 11 bases, the J end lost 5 bases, and 12 bases lay between the germline ends. CDR3 region: CASDSWTGELFF. DNA for the CDR3: TGTGCCTCAGATAGTTGGACCGGGGAGCTGTTTTTT.

CDR3 loop: CASSKGTSEDGELFF. The CDR3 DNA reads as TGTGCCAGCAGTAAGGGGACTAGCGAGGACGGGGAGCTGTTTTTT. This chain connects TRBV6-5 to TRBJ2-2; 10 bases fit TRBD2. Looked up from germline, CDR1 is MNHEY and CDR2 is SVGAGI. The J segment lost 7 bases and the V segment lost 5 bases, leaving 7 bases of the junction unmatched. This CDR3 has 15 amino acids.

The chain links TRBV11-2 to TRBJ2-1; 14 nucleotides agree with TRBD2. Losses at the gene ends were 0 bases for V and 8 bases for J; bases not matched to a gene: 9. This CDR3 comprises 18 residues. CDR1 is SGHAT, CDR2 FQNNGV, per germline. Here the CDR3 reads CASSLDQWGTSGRDEQFF. As DNA, the CDR3 is TGTGCCAGCAGCTTAGATCAGTGGGGGACTAGCGGGAGAGATGAGCAGTTCTTC.

The chain is built from TRBV18 and TRBJ2-1; 9 bases match TRBD1. Germline V CDR1 and CDR2: KGHSH, LQKENI. The junction had 4 bases not matched to a gene; V was cut back by 3 bases and J by 4 bases. The length of the CDR3 is 15 residues. The CDR3 is CASSPLGQGYNEQFF. CDR3 in DNA: TGTGCCAGCTCACCCTTGGGACAGGGTTACAATGAGCAGTTCTTC.

The rearrangement joins TRBV19 to TRBJ2-2, with 10 bases lining up with TRBD1. The ends lost 4 bases at V and 5 bases at J; junction bases unmatched: 7. The V gene's germline CDR1 is LNHDA and CDR2 SQIVND (reference sequence). This CDR3 contains 16 residues. CDR3 DNA sequence: TGTGCCAGTAGTAGCCGGGACAGGGGTCGAACCGGGGAGCTGTTTTTT. The encoded protein is CASSSRDRGRTGELFF.

In DNA, the CDR3 is TGCGCCAGCAGCCAATTCAAGGGGACTAGCGGAGTCCAAGAGACCCAGTACTTC. Encoded protein: CASSQFKGTSGVQETQYF. This chain links TRBV4-1 with TRBJ2-5, with 11 bases aligning to TRBD2. Germline CDR1 is MGHRA and CDR2 is YSYEKL. Unmatched junction bases numbered 9, after V lost 2 bases and J lost 1 base. The CDR3 is made up of 18 amino acids.

This clone came up a few times. This sequence joins TRBV28 and TRBJ2-7; 9 nucleotides line up with TRBD2. This CDR3 spans 16 amino acids. Trimming removed 3 bases from V and 1 base from J; junction bases left unmatched: 7. Germline V gene sequence: CDR1 MDHEN, CDR2 SYDVKM. In DNA, the CDR3 is TGTGCCAGCAGTTTTACGCTAGCGGGATTGTCCTACGAGCAGTACTTC. It encodes CASSFTLAGLSYEQYF.

The chain recombines TRBV9 with TRBJ2-1; TRBD2 is a possible D gene (6 bases). The V and J ends lost 0 bases and 0 bases respectively, with 10 bases between them. Germline values: CDR1 SGDLS, CDR2 YYNGEE. The CDR3 loop spans 16 amino acids. CDR3: CASSVVSGSSYNEQFF. The CDR3 nucleotides are TGTGCCAGCAGCGTAGTTAGCGGCAGCTCCTACAATGAGCAGTTCTTC.

The chain combines TRBV19 with TRBJ2-1, with 7 bases identical to TRBD1. Trimming removed 4 bases from V and 4 bases from J; junction bases left unmatched: 10. Germline values: CDR1 LNHDA, CDR2 SQIVND (reference sequence). This CDR3 is built from 16 residues. CDR3 sequence reads: CASSTLGQSVYNEQFF. The CDR3 nucleotides are TGTGCCAGTAGTACGTTGGGACAGAGCGTTTACAATGAGCAGTTCTTC.

V is TRBV19 and J is TRBJ2-1; 10 bases match TRBD2. The CDR3 is 16 residues long. Looked up from germline, CDR1 is LNHDA and CDR2 is SQIVND (reference sequence). J lost 8 bases, V lost 0 bases, and 7 bases had no gene match. CDR3 loop: CASSIDASGRGDEQFF. The CDR3 DNA sequence: TGTGCCAGTAGTATAGATGCTAGCGGGAGAGGCGATGAGCAGTTCTTC.

This clone has a single count. The chain recombines TRBV11-3 with TRBJ2-2; 8 bases fit TRBD2. Losses at the gene ends were 2 bases for V and 6 bases for J; bases not matched to a gene: 11. The CDR3 length is 17 residues. Germline lookup yields CDR1 SGHNT and CDR2 YENEEA. Written as DNA, the CDR3 is TGTGCCAGCAGCTTATCGGGAGGGTACCTGGGGGCCGGGGAGCTGTTTTTT. Translated, it gives CASSLSGGYLGAGELFF.

The rearrangement links TRBV14 to TRBJ2-1; tentatively, D is TRBD2 (6 bases). Germline CDR1 SGHDN, CDR2 FVKESK. The length of the CDR3 is 15 residues. V was pared by 0 bases and J by 6 bases, with 12 bases between. The CDR3 loop reads CASSQEWGRSNEQFF. In nucleotides, the CDR3 is TGTGCCAGCAGCCAAGAATGGGGGAGGAGCAATGAGCAGTTCTTC.

The chain is built from TRBV6-5 and TRBJ1-1; 9 nucleotides agree with TRBD1. V shed 8 bases and J 4 bases; nucleotides not matched to a gene: 11. In germline, CDR1 is MNHEY, CDR2 SVGAGI. The CDR3 extends over 15 amino acids. CDR3 sequence reads: CASVRSGTGPTEAFF. The CDR3 DNA reads as TGTGCCAGCGTCCGTTCCGGGACAGGGCCCACTGAAGCTTTCTTT.

This clone showed up just once. The V call is TRBV6-5, the J call TRBJ1-5, with 8 bases matching TRBD1. CDR1 and CDR2 (germline): MNHEY, SVGAGI. CDR3 size: 14 residues. V trimming: 4 bases; J trimming: 4 bases; junction bases outside the gene matches: 3. The CDR3 coding sequence is TGTGCCAGCAGTTGGACAGGGCAGAATCAGCCCCAGCATTTT. It encodes CASSWTGQNQPQHF.

This chain links TRBV11-2 with TRBJ1-2; D is perhaps TRBD1 (5 bases). Germline loops: CDR1 SGHAT, CDR2 FQNNGV. This CDR3 comprises 16 residues. Trimming pared 4 bases from V and 6 bases from J, leaving 21 bases between. In DNA form, the CDR3 reads TGTGCCAGCAGCTCCCCCGACAGACCACTGAGGGATGGCTACACCTTC. Protein: CASSSPDRPLRDGYTF.

This chain uses TRBV27 with TRBJ2-5; the D gene is possibly TRBD1 (5 bases). The V end was cut by 6 bases, the J end by 1 base, with 6 bases between. This CDR3 has 12 residues. Germline loops: CDR1 MNHEY, CDR2 SMNVEV (reference sequence). The CDR3 reads CASRTVQETQYF. CDR3 sequence (DNA): TGTGCCAGCAGGACAGTCCAAGAGACCCAGTACTTC.

The chain has TRBV9 and TRBJ1-5; D possibly corresponds to TRBD1 (5 bases). The V end lost 2 bases, the J end lost 3 bases, and 12 bases lay between the germline ends. Germline V lookup: CDR1 SGDLS, CDR2 YYNGEE. The CDR3 has 15 residues. CDR3 loop: CASSVGGNNNQPQHF. Written as DNA, the CDR3 is TGTGCCAGCAGCGTCGGGGGGAACAACAATCAGCCCCAGCATTTT.

This sequence joins TRBV6-2 or TRBV6-3 and TRBJ1-1; 7 positions match TRBD1. CDR1 MNHEY and CDR2 SVGEGT come from the germline V gene. The CDR3 runs to 14 residues. The ends lost 6 bases at V and 1 base at J; junction bases unmatched: 5. The CDR3 coding sequence is TGTGCCAGCAGCACCAGGGGGGCGAACACTGAAGCTTTCTTT. This codes for CASSTRGANTEAFF.

As for this clone: The junction departs from germline at one end; a sequencing error may be responsible. The CDR3 DNA reads as TGTGCCAGCAGCCCCCTGAACAGCGGGGAGCTGTTTTTT. Translating gives CASSPLNSGELFF. The chain joins TRBV7-9 to TRBJ2-2, with D hard to call. CDR1 is SEHNR and CDR2 is FQNEAQ in the germline V gene (reference sequence). There are 13 residues in the CDR3. The full variable domain, in which reference TRBV7-9 and TRBJ2-2 provide the parts outside the CDR3, is DTGVSQNPRHKITKRGQNVTFRCDPISEHNRLYWYRQTLGQGPEFLTYFQNEAQLEKSRLLSDRFSAERPKGSFSTLEIQRTEQGDSAMYLCASSPLNSGELFFGEGSRLTVL.

The chain links TRBV6-5 to TRBJ2-7; 10 nucleotides agree with TRBD1. The length of the CDR3 is 14 residues. Germline V gene sequence: CDR1 MNHEY, CDR2 SVGAGI. The V gene end was trimmed by 6 bases and the J gene end by 5 bases; junction bases not matched to a gene: 7. The CDR3 DNA follows: TGTGCCAGCAGACGGACAGGGGGGCTCGACGAGCAGTACTTC. Translated, it gives CASRRTGGLDEQYF.

The rearrangement links TRBV27 to TRBJ1-4, with TRBD1 as a possible D gene (5 bases). CDR1 and CDR2 (germline): MNHEY, SMNVEV (reference sequence). The CDR3 has 13 amino acids. The V end was cut by 5 bases, the J end by 8 bases, with 12 bases between. The CDR3 nucleotides read TGTGCCAGCAGTCCGGACACTAGGGAAAAACTGTTTTTT. Translation: CASSPDTREKLFF.

This chain links TRBV11-2 with TRBJ2-3, with 9 bases that match TRBD2. The trim removed 6 bases at V and 2 bases at J, leaving 18 bases unmatched. The length of the CDR3 is 19 residues. Germline loops: CDR1 SGHAT, CDR2 FQNNGV. The CDR3 here is CASSHPEWGGRAPTDTQYF. DNA for the CDR3: TGTGCCAGCAGTCACCCGGAGTGGGGCGGGAGGGCTCCCACAGATACGCAGTATTTT. The full variable domain, its missing parts supplied by reference TRBV11-2 and TRBJ2-3, is EAGVAQSPRYKIIEKRQSVAFWCNPISGHATLYWYQQILGQGPKLLIQFQNNGVVDDSQLPKDRFSAERLKGVDSTLKIQPAKLEDSAVYLCASSHPEWGGRAPTDTQYFGPGTRLTVL.

Only one count was recorded for this clone. The chain couples TRBV30 to TRBJ1-5; 8 nucleotides agree with TRBD1. With V trimmed by 4 bases and J by 8 bases, 7 bases remained unmatched. This CDR3 comprises 13 residues. The germline V gene has CDR1 GTSNPN and CDR2 SVGIG (reference sequence). Here the CDR3 reads CAWTTGELKPQHF. As DNA, the CDR3 is TGTGCCTGGACGACAGGGGAACTTAAGCCCCAGCATTTT.

The chain links TRBV3-1 (or the pseudogene TRBV3-2) to TRBJ2-7; 9 positions match TRBD2. V lost 1 base to trimming and J lost 7 bases; unmatched junction nucleotides: 11. The CDR3 has 16 amino acids. CDR1 and CDR2 from the germline V gene are LGHDT and YNNKEL (reference sequence). The CDR3 loop reads CASSQVSAGGPGEQYF. The CDR3 coding sequence is TGTGCCAGCAGCCAAGTCAGTGCGGGAGGGCCAGGTGAGCAGTACTTC.

The gene calls are TRBV27 and TRBJ2-1; D is perhaps TRBD1 (5 bases). From germline, CDR1 is MNHEY and CDR2 SMNVEV (reference sequence). CDR3 size: 19 residues. V lost 5 bases and J 4 bases, leaving 27 bases between the germline ends. The CDR3 DNA is TGTGCCAGCAGTCCCGGAAGGACAACAGCACCCCCTTCTTACAATGAGCAGTTCTTC. Translating gives CASSPGRTTAPPSYNEQFF.